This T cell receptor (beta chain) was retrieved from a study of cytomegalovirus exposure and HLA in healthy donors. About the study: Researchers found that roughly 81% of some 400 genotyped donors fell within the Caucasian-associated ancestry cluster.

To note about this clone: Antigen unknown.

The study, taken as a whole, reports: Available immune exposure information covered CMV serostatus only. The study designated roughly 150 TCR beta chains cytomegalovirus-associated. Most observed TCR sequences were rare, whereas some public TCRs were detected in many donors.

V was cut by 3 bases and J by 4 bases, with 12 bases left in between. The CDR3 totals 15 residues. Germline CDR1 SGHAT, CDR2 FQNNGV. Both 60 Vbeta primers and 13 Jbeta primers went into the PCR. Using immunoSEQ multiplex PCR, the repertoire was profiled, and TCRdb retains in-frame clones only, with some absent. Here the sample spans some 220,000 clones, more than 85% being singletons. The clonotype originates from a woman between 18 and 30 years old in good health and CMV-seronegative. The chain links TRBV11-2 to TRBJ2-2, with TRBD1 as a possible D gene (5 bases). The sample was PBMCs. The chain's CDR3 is CASSFRGLTTGELFF. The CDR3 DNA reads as TGTGCCAGCAGCTTTAGGGGATTAACCACCGGGGAGCTGTTTTTT.